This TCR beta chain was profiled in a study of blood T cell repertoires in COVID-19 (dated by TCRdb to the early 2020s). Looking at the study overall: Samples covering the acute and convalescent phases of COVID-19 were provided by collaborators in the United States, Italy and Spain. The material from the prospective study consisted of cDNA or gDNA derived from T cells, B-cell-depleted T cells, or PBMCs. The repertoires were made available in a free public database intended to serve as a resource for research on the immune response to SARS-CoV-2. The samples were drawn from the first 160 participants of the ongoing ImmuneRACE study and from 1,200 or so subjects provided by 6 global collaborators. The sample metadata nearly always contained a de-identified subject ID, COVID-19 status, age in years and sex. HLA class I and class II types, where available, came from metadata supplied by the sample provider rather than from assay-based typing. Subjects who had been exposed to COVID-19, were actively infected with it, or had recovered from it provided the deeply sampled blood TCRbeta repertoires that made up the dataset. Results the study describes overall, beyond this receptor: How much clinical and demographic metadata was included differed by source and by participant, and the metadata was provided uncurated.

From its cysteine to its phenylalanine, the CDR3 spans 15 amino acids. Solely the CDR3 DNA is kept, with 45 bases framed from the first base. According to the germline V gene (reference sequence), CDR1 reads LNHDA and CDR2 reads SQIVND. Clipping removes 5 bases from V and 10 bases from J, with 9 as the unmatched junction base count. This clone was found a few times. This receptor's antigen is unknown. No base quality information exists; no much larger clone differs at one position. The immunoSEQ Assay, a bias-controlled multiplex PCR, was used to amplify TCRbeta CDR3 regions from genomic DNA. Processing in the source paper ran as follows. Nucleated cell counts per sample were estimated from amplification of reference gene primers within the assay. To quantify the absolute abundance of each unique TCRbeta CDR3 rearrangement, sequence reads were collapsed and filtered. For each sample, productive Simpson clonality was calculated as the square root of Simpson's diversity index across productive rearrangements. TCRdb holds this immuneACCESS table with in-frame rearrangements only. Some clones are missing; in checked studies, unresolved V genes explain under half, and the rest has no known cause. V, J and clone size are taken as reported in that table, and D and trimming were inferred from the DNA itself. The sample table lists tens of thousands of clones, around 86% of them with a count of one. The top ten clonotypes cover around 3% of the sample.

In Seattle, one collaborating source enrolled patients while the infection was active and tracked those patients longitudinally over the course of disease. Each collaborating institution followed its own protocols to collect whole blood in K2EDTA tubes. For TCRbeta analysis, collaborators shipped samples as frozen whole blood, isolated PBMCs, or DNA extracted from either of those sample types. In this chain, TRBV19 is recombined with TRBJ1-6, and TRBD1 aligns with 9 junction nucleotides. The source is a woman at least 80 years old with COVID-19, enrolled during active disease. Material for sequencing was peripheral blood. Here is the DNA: TGTGCCAGTAGTTCACCCGGGACAGGGATCTCACCCCTCCACTTT. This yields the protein CASSSPGTGISPLHF.